A selection of T cell receptor beta chains follows, all from one sample in a study of shared clonotypes between healthy human individuals. Here immunoSEQ multiplex PCR was the method, and the copy in TCRdb shows in-frame clones only, minus some. The sample has about 490,000 clones, around 85% seen once. The sequencing sample was made of PBMCs. Receptors were obtained from a woman aged 35 to 49 in good health. Some clones in this sample may be carry-over from other donors' samples. Each CDR3 is given without its conserved first and last residue. Each record gives: J gene, V gene, CDR3 protein.

TRBJ2-3 TRBV5-1 ASSFGETDTQY
TRBJ2-6 TRBV5-1 ASSLVAPPGVGSGANVLT
TRBJ1-2 TRBV9 ASSVARDRIRQGVQGYT
TRBJ2-1 TRBV4-2 ASSQDTGTHNEQF
TRBJ2-7 TRBV7-2 ASSPPTGINEQY
TRBJ1-2 TRBV5-1 ASSPTTGAGYGYT
TRBJ2-3 TRBV5-4 ASTSMSSGKATQY
TRBJ1-5 TRBV27 ASSWDRADQPQH
TRBJ2-7 TRBV28 ASGLGTIYEQY
TRBJ2-1 TRBV27 ASSGSGFWGQYNEQF
TRBJ2-7 TRBV30 AWTPTGDIGTYEQY
TRBJ2-2 TRBV27 ASSVQAAGELF
TRBJ1-2 TRBV7-8 ASSLADRLNYGYT
TRBJ1-1 TRBV5-1 ASSLAGSRGHTEAF
TRBJ1-1 TRBV15 ATSRDGGSTEAF
TRBJ2-1 TRBV5-1 ASSLAGNLNEQF
TRBJ2-2 TRBV15 ATSSARGQGRTGELF
TRBJ2-5 TRBV15 ATSGGRGGERETQY
TRBJ2-1 TRBV7-8 ASSSGLHEQF
TRBJ1-1 TRBV5-1 ASSPGYQGTEAF
TRBJ2-5 TRBV18 ASSRTGSGETQY
TRBJ2-1 TRBV11-2 ASSLALEYEQF
TRBJ2-5 TRBV5-1 ASSLVPQETQY
TRBJ2-3 TRBV30 AWSVVRDTQY
TRBJ2-3 TRBV4-1 ASSGIGRGTGFNTDTQY
TRBJ1-1 TRBV6-1 ASSARENTEAF
TRBJ1-3 TRBV18 ASSGSRGSGNTIY